This T cell receptor beta chain was documented in a study of cytomegalovirus exposure and HLA in healthy donors. The germline CDR1 and CDR2 sequences are SNHLY and FYNNEI. The ends lost 8 bases at V and 2 bases at J; junction bases unmatched: 4. The CDR3 extends over 14 amino acids. PCR was performed using 60 Vbeta and 13 Jbeta primers. Generated by immunoSEQ multiplex PCR, the TCRdb table keeps only in-frame clones and is missing some. The sample consists of approximately 100,000 clones, around 82% of them appearing once. Regarding this clone: The antigen is not known.

General study points: Presence/absence analyses assumed roughly uniform sequencing depth across donors.

Sequencing used PBMCs. The source of this sequence is a woman in her forties or fifties in good health and CMV-seropositive. V gene TRBV2 combines with J gene TRBJ2-2, with 8 bases identical to TRBD1. As DNA, the CDR3 is TGTGCCAGCTTAGGGACAGGAAACACCGGGGAGCTGTTTTTT. Encoded protein: CASLGTGNTGELFF.